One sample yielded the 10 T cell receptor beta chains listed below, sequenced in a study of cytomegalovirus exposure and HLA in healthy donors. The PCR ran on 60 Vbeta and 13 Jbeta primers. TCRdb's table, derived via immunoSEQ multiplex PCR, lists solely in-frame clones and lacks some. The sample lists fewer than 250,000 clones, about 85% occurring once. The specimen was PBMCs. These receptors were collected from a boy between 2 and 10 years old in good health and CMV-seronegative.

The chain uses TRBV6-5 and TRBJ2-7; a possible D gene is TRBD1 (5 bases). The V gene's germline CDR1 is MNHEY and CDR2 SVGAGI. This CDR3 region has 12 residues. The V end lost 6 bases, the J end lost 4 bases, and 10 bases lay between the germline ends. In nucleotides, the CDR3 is TGTGCCAGCAGCCCCCCAGGGTACGAGCAGTACTTC. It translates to CASSPPGYEQYF.

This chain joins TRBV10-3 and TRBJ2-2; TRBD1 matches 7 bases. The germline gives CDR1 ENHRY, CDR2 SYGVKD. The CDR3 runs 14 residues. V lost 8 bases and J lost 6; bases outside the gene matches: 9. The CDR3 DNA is TGTGCCATCTTCCGAAATCAGGGGGCCGGGGAGCTGTTTTTT. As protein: CAIFRNQGAGELFF.

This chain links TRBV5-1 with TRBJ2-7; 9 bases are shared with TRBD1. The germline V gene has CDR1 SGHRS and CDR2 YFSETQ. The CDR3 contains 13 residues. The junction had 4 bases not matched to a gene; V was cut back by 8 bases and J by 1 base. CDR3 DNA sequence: TGCGCCAGTAGACAGGGGGAGTCCTACGAGCAGTACTTC. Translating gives CASRQGESYEQYF.

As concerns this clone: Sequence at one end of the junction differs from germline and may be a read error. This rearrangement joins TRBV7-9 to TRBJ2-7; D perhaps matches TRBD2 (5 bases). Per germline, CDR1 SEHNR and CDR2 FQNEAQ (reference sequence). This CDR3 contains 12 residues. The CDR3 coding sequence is TGTTCCAGCAGCTTAGCGTTTCGCGAGCAGTACTTC. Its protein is CSSSLAFREQYF.

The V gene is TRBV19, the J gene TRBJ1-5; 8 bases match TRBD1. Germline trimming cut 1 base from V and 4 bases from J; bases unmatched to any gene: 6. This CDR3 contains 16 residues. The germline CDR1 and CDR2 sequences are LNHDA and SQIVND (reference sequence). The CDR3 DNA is TGTGCCAGTAGTATAGCGAGCAGGGGGCGGAATCAGCCCCAGCATTTT. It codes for CASSIASRGRNQPQHF.

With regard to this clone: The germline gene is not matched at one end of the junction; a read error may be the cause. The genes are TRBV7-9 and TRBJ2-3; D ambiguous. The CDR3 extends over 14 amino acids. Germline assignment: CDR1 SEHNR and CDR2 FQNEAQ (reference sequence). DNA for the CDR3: TGTTCCAGCAGCCCCCGGAGTAGCACAGATACGCAGTATTTT. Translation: CSSSPRSSTDTQYF. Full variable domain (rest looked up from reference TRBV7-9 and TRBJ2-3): DTGVSQNPRHKITKRGQNVTFRCDPISEHNRLYWYRQTLGQGPEFLTYFQNEAQLEKSRLLSDRFSAERPKGSFSTLEIQRTEQGDSAMYLCSSSPRSSTDTQYFGPGTRLTVL.

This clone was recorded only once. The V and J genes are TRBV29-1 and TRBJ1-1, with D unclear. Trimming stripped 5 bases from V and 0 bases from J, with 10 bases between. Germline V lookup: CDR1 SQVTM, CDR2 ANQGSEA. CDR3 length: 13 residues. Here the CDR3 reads CSVLRLLNTEAFF. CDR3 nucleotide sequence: TGCAGCGTTTTGAGGCTGCTGAACACTGAAGCTTTCTTT.

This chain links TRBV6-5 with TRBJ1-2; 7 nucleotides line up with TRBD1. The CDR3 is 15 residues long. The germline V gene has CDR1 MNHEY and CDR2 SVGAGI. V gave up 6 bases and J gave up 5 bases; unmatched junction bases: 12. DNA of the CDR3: TGTGCCAGCAGGAGTAGACTCGGGACAGCTTATGGCTACACCTTC. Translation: CASRSRLGTAYGYTF.

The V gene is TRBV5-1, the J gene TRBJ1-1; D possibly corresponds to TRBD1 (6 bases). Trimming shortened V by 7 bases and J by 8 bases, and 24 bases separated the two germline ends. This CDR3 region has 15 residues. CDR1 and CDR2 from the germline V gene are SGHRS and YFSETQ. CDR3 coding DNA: TGCGCCAGCGCCGAAGGGGGTCAGGCGAGGTACGAAGCTTTCTTT. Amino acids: CASAEGGQARYEAFF.

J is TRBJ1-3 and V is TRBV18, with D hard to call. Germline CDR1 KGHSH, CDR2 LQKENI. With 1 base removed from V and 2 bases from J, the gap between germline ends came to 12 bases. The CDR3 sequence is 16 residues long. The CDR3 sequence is CASSPQSGVAGNTIYF. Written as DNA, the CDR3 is TGTGCCAGCTCACCACAGTCCGGGGTAGCTGGAAACACCATATATTTT.